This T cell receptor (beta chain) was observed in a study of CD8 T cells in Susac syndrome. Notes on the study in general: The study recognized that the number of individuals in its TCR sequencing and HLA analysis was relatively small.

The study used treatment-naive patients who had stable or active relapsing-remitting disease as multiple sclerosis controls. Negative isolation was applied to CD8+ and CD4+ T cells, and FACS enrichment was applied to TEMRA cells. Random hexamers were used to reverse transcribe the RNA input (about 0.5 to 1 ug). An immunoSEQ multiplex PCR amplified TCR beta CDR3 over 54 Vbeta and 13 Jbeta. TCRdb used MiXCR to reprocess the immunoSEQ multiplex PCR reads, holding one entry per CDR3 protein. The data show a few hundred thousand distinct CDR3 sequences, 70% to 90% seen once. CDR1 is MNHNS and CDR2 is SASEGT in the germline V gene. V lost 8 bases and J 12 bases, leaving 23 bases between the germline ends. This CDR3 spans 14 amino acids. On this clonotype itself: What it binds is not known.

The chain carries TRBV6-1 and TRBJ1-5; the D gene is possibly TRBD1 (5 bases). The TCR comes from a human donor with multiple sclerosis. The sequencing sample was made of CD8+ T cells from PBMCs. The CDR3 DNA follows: TGTGCCAGCTCCTGGGACGTGAAAGGGAAACTCCAGCATTTT. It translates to CASSWDVKGKLQHF.